Below are 20 T cell receptor beta chains sequenced from a single sample in a study of blood T cell repertoires in COVID-19. Sequencing used immunoSEQ multiplex PCR; TCRdb keeps in-frame clones, though not all of them. The table lists approximately 150,000 clones, 79% of them singletons. The source material was peripheral blood. Every receptor here comes from a woman aged 60-75 years with COVID-19, enrolled during active disease.

The chain uses TRBV27 and TRBJ1-5; the D gene is possibly TRBD1 (5 bases). CDR1 is MNHEY and CDR2 is SMNVEV in the germline V gene (reference sequence). The V end was cut by 4 bases, the J end by 3 bases, with 10 bases between. This CDR3 spans 14 amino acids. This CDR3 reads CASSSRGDNQPQHF. Written as DNA, the CDR3 is TGTGCCAGCAGTTCGCGGGGGGACAATCAGCCCCAGCATTTT.

The J gene is TRBJ2-2, the V gene TRBV5-1, with TRBD2 matching over 7 bases. The CDR3 sequence is 21 residues long. CDR1 and CDR2 (germline): SGHRS, YFSETQ. The trim removed 4 bases at V and 2 bases at J, leaving 23 bases unmatched. CDR3: CASSRGRTGGRRGINTGELFF. CDR3 sequence (DNA): TGCGCCAGCAGCAGAGGGAGAACAGGCGGGAGAAGAGGTATAAACACCGGGGAGCTGTTTTTT.

The chain employs TRBV5-1 and TRBJ1-1, with TRBD1 matching over 7 bases. The CDR3 consists of 15 residues. The V gene's germline CDR1 is SGHRS and CDR2 YFSETQ. After removal of 4 bases from V and 4 bases from J, the junction contained 10 bases not matched to a gene. DNA for the CDR3: TGCGCCAGCAGCCCGCCCCGACAGGGTGGCACTGAAGCTTTCTTT. The encoded protein is CASSPPRQGGTEAFF.

This chain uses TRBV2 with TRBJ1-4, with a tentative D call TRBD1 (6 bases). Germline CDR1 reads SNHLY; CDR2 reads FYNNEI. CDR3 size: 14 residues. V was clipped by 5 bases and J by 3 bases, with 10 bases between them. The CDR3 DNA reads as TGTGCCAGCAGTAGGCAGGGGCCTAATGAAAAACTGTTTTTT. Its protein product is CASSRQGPNEKLFF.

This chain connects TRBV5-5 to TRBJ1-4; 8 bases fit TRBD1. V dropped 2 bases and J dropped 4; count of bases not matched to a gene: 7. There are 16 residues in the CDR3. CDR1 and CDR2 (germline): SGHKS, YYEKEE (reference sequence). The CDR3 here is CASSLDRGRYNEKLFF. CDR3 nucleotide sequence: TGTGCCAGCAGCTTAGACAGGGGAAGGTATAATGAAAAACTGTTTTTT.

The chain has TRBV19 and TRBJ2-7; possibly TRBD1 for D (5 bases). CDR3 length: 14 residues. Germline values: CDR1 LNHDA, CDR2 SQIVND (reference sequence). V was clipped by 0 bases and J by 5 bases, with 11 bases between them. The CDR3 protein is CASSIDRVVNEQYF. The CDR3 DNA reads as TGTGCCAGTAGTATAGACAGGGTGGTTAACGAGCAGTACTTC.

CDR3 bases: TGTGCCAGCGAAGTTCCGGGACAGGGGGGAAGAGATACGCAGTATTTT. Amino acids: CASEVPGQGGRDTQYF. The J gene is TRBJ2-3, the V gene TRBV28, with 11 bases fitting TRBD1. This CDR3 region has 16 residues. CDR1 and CDR2 (germline): MDHEN, SYDVKM. Trimming took 8 bases from V and 5 from J; bases not matched to a gene: 12.

This clone turned up a few times. Other DNA sequences in this sample translate to the same CDR3. The chain recombines TRBV19 with TRBJ1-1; weak D call: TRBD1 (5 bases). This CDR3 region has 13 residues. CDR1 is LNHDA, CDR2 SQIVND, per germline (reference sequence). The V end was cut by 3 bases, the J end by 4 bases, with 9 bases between. CDR3 in amino acids: CASSIQGSTEAFF. In nucleotides, the CDR3 is TGTGCCAGTAGTATTCAGGGTAGCACTGAAGCTTTCTTT. Combining the CDR3 with reference TRBV19 and TRBJ1-1 gives the whole variable domain DGGITQSPKYLFRKEGQNVTLSCEQNLNHDAMYWYRQDPGQGLRLIYYSQIVNDFQKGDIAEGYSVSREKKESFPLTVTSAQKNPTAFYLCASSIQGSTEAFFGQGTRLTVV.

The chain recombines TRBV6-5 with TRBJ2-3, with TRBD2 matching over 12 bases. This CDR3 contains 15 residues. In germline, CDR1 is MNHEY, CDR2 SVGAGI. J was trimmed by 3 bases and V by 7 bases; bases with no gene match: 5. CDR3 in DNA: TGTGCCAGCACCCTAGCGGGGGGGCCGACAGATACGCAGTATTTT. Amino acids: CASTLAGGPTDTQYF.

The chain has TRBV5-1 and TRBJ2-1; 7 positions match TRBD2. The CDR3 covers 16 residues. The J segment lost 0 bases and the V segment lost 1 base, leaving 4 bases of the junction unmatched. The germline V gene encodes CDR1 SGHRS and CDR2 YFSETQ. The CDR3 sequence: CASSLSGVSSYNEQFF. CDR3 bases: TGCGCCAGCAGCTTGAGCGGGGTGAGCTCCTACAATGAGCAGTTCTTC.

This clone was picked up one time. The chain joins TRBV9 to TRBJ1-1; tentatively, D is TRBD1 (5 bases). Germline V gives CDR1 SGDLS, CDR2 YYNGEE. CDR3 length: 14 residues. Trimming removed 4 bases at V and 3 bases at J, with 13 bases between. This chain's CDR3 is CASSRAGKDTEAFF. In DNA, the CDR3 is TGTGCCAGCAGCCGAGCAGGGAAGGACACTGAAGCTTTCTTT.

This clone was recorded a few times. The chain links TRBV7-9 to TRBJ1-2, with D maybe TRBD1 (5 bases). Trimming removed 5 bases at V and 8 bases at J, with 18 bases between. CDR3 size: 14 residues. Per the germline V gene, CDR1 is SEHNR and CDR2 is FQNEAQ (reference sequence). CDR3 residues: CASSPGLGRGGYTF. The CDR3 DNA follows: TGTGCCAGCAGCCCCGGGCTGGGTCGGGGGGGCTACACCTTC.

The chain employs TRBV7-2 and TRBJ1-2; D not certain. Per the germline V gene, CDR1 is SGHTA and CDR2 is FQGNSA. CDR3 length: 15 residues. V lost 1 base to trimming and J lost 3 bases, with 12 bases between them. The CDR3 DNA reads as TGTGCCAGCAGCTTAGGGGCGCCGAACTACTATGGCTACACCTTC. Protein sequence: CASSLGAPNYYGYTF.

The CDR3 protein is CASSYTDTAVTDTQYF. For the CDR3, the DNA is TGTGCCAGCAGTTATACCGACACAGCGGTAACAGATACGCAGTATTTT. V is TRBV6-5 and J is TRBJ2-3; possible D gene TRBD2, 5 bases. Germline V lookup: CDR1 MNHEY, CDR2 SVGAGI. The CDR3 covers 16 residues. V lost 3 bases to trimming and J lost 3 bases, with 16 bases between them.

This chain uses TRBV2 with TRBJ2-3; D ambiguous. This CDR3 has 14 amino acids. Germline assignment: CDR1 SNHLY and CDR2 FYNNEI. Trimming removed 7 bases at V and 3 bases at J, with 14 bases between. The CDR3 here is CASTPGQPTDTQYF. CDR3 DNA sequence: TGTGCCAGCACCCCTGGGCAGCCAACAGATACGCAGTATTTT.

This chain uses TRBV29-1 with TRBJ2-2; D is possibly TRBD1 (6 bases). Germline values: CDR1 SQVTM, CDR2 ANQGSEA. The germline V and J ends were trimmed by 6 bases and 1 base, with 21 bases remaining between them. The CDR3 loop spans 17 amino acids. CDR3 nucleotide sequence: TGCAGCGTAAAAGAGACAGGTTGGACCTTGAACACCGGGGAGCTGTTTTTT. Translating it yields CSVKETGWTLNTGELFF.

The V gene is TRBV7-3, the J gene TRBJ2-1, with a weak D call TRBD1 (5 bases). Germline V gene lookup returns CDR1 SGHTA and CDR2 FQGTGA. The CDR3 has 15 amino acids. Trimming cost V 5 bases and J 5 bases, with 16 bases left between them. CDR3 sequence reads: CASSIGANLNNEQFF. The DNA for the CDR3 is TGTGCCAGCAGCATAGGGGCAAATCTAAACAATGAGCAGTTCTTC.

This clone was counted once. V is TRBV9 and J is TRBJ2-6, with D perhaps matching TRBD1 (5 bases). CDR1 SGDLS and CDR2 YYNGEE come from the germline V gene. V dropped 0 bases and J dropped 0 bases, with 10 bases sitting between them. This CDR3 contains 17 residues. The CDR3 DNA reads as TGTGCCAGCAGCGTAGGGGCAGGGCCCTCTGGGGCCAACGTCCTGACTTTC. This gives the protein CASSVGAGPSGANVLTF.

This clone was observed at least ten times. The gene calls are TRBV5-1 and TRBJ2-1; tentatively, D is TRBD1 (5 bases). The germline gives CDR1 SGHRS, CDR2 YFSETQ. Trimming took 4 bases from V and 6 from J, leaving 14 bases between them. The CDR3 consists of 14 residues. The CDR3 loop is CASSPFTGTNEQFF. The CDR3 coding sequence is TGCGCCAGCAGCCCCTTTACAGGAACCAATGAGCAGTTCTTC.

This chain links TRBV11-3 with TRBJ2-4, with TRBD1 matching 9 bases. The CDR3 spans 14 residues. Germline CDR1 SGHNT, CDR2 YENEEA. J gave up 1 base and V 5 bases, and 0 bases lay outside the gene matches. This chain's CDR3 is CASSGQGAKNIQYF. CDR3 bases: TGTGCCAGCAGCGGACAGGGGGCCAAAAACATTCAGTACTTC.